Each of the 10 T cell receptor beta chains below was sequenced from the same sample in a study of blood T cell repertoires in COVID-19. Profiling relied on immunoSEQ multiplex PCR, and the TCRdb table lists in-frame clones only, not all of them. The data hold 250,000 to 350,000 clones, with around 87% observed a single time. Sequencing was carried out using PBMCs or T cells enriched from blood (not recorded which). These receptors came from a woman aged 25 to 45 who had recovered from COVID-19.

The chain combines TRBV5-1 with TRBJ2-7; 7 bases map to TRBD1. The CDR3 contains 14 residues. Germline V CDR1 and CDR2: SGHRS, YFSETQ. The junction had 4 bases not matched to a gene; V was cut back by 4 bases and J by 0 bases. CDR3 nucleotide sequence: TGCGCCAGCAGCCCCTGGGACAGCTCCTACGAGCAGTACTTC. As protein: CASSPWDSSYEQYF.

This rearrangement joins TRBV7-9 to TRBJ1-5; tentative D call: TRBD1 (6 bases). V was clipped by 1 base and J by 9 bases, with 10 bases between them. Germline values: CDR1 SEHNR, CDR2 FQNEAQ (reference sequence). The CDR3 is made up of 13 amino acids. Here the CDR3 DNA reads TGTGCCAGCAGCTTAGATATGGACAGGCCCCAGCATTTT. Translation: CASSLDMDRPQHF.

The V gene is TRBV18, the J gene TRBJ2-3, with TRBD2 matching over 9 bases. The germline V gene has CDR1 KGHSH and CDR2 LQKENI. V lost 2 bases, J lost 2 bases, and 17 bases stayed unmatched. This CDR3 contains 20 residues. CDR3 DNA: TGTGCCAGCTCACCAGACCGCAAACTTCCTAGCGGGGCTTACACAGATACGCAGTATTTT. Protein: CASSPDRKLPSGAYTDTQYF.

V usage is TRBV2 and J usage is TRBJ1-2; D is perhaps TRBD1 (5 bases). Trimming left V 6 bases short and J 1 base short, with 9 bases between. There are 13 residues in the CDR3. CDR1 and CDR2 from the germline V gene are SNHLY and FYNNEI. In DNA, the CDR3 is TGTGCCAGCAGCCCAGGGAATAACTATGGCTACACCTTC. This sequence encodes CASSPGNNYGYTF.

This clone was observed a single time. The chain combines TRBV9 with TRBJ1-4, with D uncertain. Trimming removed 0 bases from V and 3 bases from J, with 15 bases in between. CDR1 is SGDLS, CDR2 YYNGEE, per germline. The CDR3 extends over 17 amino acids. For the CDR3, the DNA is TGTGCCAGCAGCGTAGTTGGGTCCCAGGAGGCTAATGAAAAACTGTTTTTT. Translation gives CASSVVGSQEANEKLFF.

The gene calls are TRBV6-5 and TRBJ1-1; the match to TRBD1 covers 12 bases. V dropped 1 base and J dropped 6; count of bases not matched to a gene: 6. The CDR3 is 16 residues long. Germline lookup yields CDR1 MNHEY and CDR2 SVGAGI. The CDR3 reads CASSYWPGTGGAEAFF. The CDR3 DNA reads as TGTGCCAGCAGTTACTGGCCGGGGACAGGGGGCGCTGAAGCTTTCTTT.

The rearrangement joins TRBV2 to TRBJ2-2, with a possible D match to TRBD2 (5 bases). Germline CDR1 is SNHLY and CDR2 is FYNNEI. The CDR3 runs 14 residues. The V end lost 3 bases, the J end lost 2 bases, and 7 bases lay between the germline ends. The CDR3 nucleotides are TGTGCCAGCAGTGAGCGACTAAACACCGGGGAGCTGTTTTTT. Residues: CASSERLNTGELFF. The full variable domain, rest sourced from reference TRBV2 and TRBJ2-2, is EPEVTQTPSHQVTQMGQEVILRCVPISNHLYFYWYRQILGQKVEFLVSFYNNEISEKSEIFDDQFSVERPDGSNFTLKIRSTKLEDSAMYFCASSERLNTGELFFGEGSRLTVL.

The rearrangement uses TRBV6-5 and TRBJ1-1; D is uncertain. Germline V gene lookup returns CDR1 MNHEY and CDR2 SVGAGI. CDR3 length: 14 amino acids. V was clipped by 5 bases and J by 8 bases, with 18 bases between them. In nucleotides, the CDR3 is TGTGCCAGCAGTACGGCCCGCCGGGGTAGCGAAGCTTTCTTT. Translated: CASSTARRGSEAFF.

This clone was found once. The rearrangement links TRBV6-5 to TRBJ1-2; 9 bases agree with TRBD1. CDR3 size: 13 residues. CDR1 and CDR2 (germline): MNHEY, SVGAGI. V lost 7 bases, J lost 8 bases, and 8 bases stayed unmatched. The CDR3 nucleotides are TGTGCCAGCACCCGGACAGGGGCTAGCGGCTACACCTTC. It is translated as CASTRTGASGYTF.

The chain recombines TRBV19 with TRBJ1-5; D possibly corresponds to TRBD1 (5 bases). Germline values: CDR1 LNHDA, CDR2 SQIVND (reference sequence). V lost 7 bases to trimming and J lost 4 bases, with 17 bases between them. This CDR3 region has 15 residues. The CDR3 nucleotides are TGTGCCAGTACCATCGAACCCCAGGGTAATCAGCCCCAGCATTTT. Translation gives CASTIEPQGNQPQHF.